Each of the 18 T cell receptor beta chains below was sequenced from the same sample in a study of response to subunit inactivated influenza vaccine. TCRdb independently ran MiXCR on the RT-PCR reads; one entry per CDR3 protein. The table has roughly 170,000 distinct CDR3 sequences, approximately 8.7% seen once. The starting material was non-naive T cells sorted from PBMCs, obtained on the day of vaccination. Source of these receptors: a man aged 45-65 years who received an inactivated influenza vaccine.

This clonotype came up many times. J is TRBJ2-6 and V is TRBV7-2; D is ambiguous. Germline CDR1 and CDR2: SGHTA and FQGNSA. V lost 3 bases and J lost 0, with 6 bases in between. The CDR3 covers 15 residues. This CDR3 is CASSFRSSGANVLTF. The DNA for the CDR3 is TGTGCCAGCAGCTTTAGGAGCTCTGGGGCCAACGTCCTGACTTTC. The full variable domain, completed using reference TRBV7-2 and TRBJ2-6, is GAGVSQSPSNKVTEKGKDVELRCDPISGHTALYWYRQSLGQGLEFLIYFQGNSAPDKSGLPSDRFSAERTGGSVSTLTIQRTQQEDSAVYLCASSFRSSGANVLTFGAGSRLTVL.

This clonotype was counted only a few times. V is TRBV10-3 and J is TRBJ2-6; D is uncertain. Germline CDR1 reads ENHRY; CDR2 reads SYGVKD. This CDR3 comprises 16 residues. V lost 2 bases to trimming and J lost 0 bases, with 8 bases between them. In nucleotides, the CDR3 is TGTGCCATCAGTGAGCTCTGGAGCTCTGGGGCCAACGTCCTGACTTTC. Its translation is CAISELWSSGANVLTF.

This clonotype was recorded at least ten times. The chain has TRBV5-1 and TRBJ1-1; D perhaps matches TRBD1 (5 bases). In germline, CDR1 is SGHRS, CDR2 YFSETQ. Deletions cut 4 bases from V and 8 bases from J, with 18 bases between. The CDR3 has 14 residues. CDR3 sequence reads: CASSPEGALGEAFF. As DNA, the CDR3 is TGCGCCAGCAGCCCGGAAGGGGCCCTAGGAGAAGCTTTCTTT.

The genes are TRBV4-1 and TRBJ2-3; the match to TRBD2 covers 7 bases. The CDR3 sequence is 17 residues long. Losses at the gene ends were 0 bases for V and 4 bases for J; bases not matched to a gene: 10. Germline CDR1 is MGHRA and CDR2 is YSYEKL. The CDR3 is CASSQETSGAPSDTQYF. CDR3 DNA sequence: TGCGCCAGCAGCCAAGAAACCAGCGGGGCGCCATCAGATACGCAGTATTTT.

In this sample, this clonotype turned up many times. The chain joins TRBV29-1 to TRBJ2-7; 8 bases are a match to TRBD1. The CDR3 is 13 amino acids. Germline V gives CDR1 SQVTM, CDR2 ANQGSEA. The J segment lost 6 bases and the V segment lost 7 bases, leaving 11 bases of the junction unmatched. The CDR3, as DNA: TGCAGCGCCTACCAGGGGGCCCACGGCGAGCAGTACTTC. Its translation: CSAYQGAHGEQYF.

This clonotype was seen repeatedly, ten times or more. V and J are TRBV9 and TRBJ2-2, with TRBD2 matching 14 bases. V shed 0 bases, J shed 2 bases, and the junction held 3 bases outside the gene matches. This CDR3 region has 18 residues. Germline V gene sequence: CDR1 SGDLS, CDR2 YYNGEE. CDR3 protein: CASSVGGLAGGNTGELFF. CDR3 nucleotides: TGTGCCAGCAGCGTAGGTGGACTAGCGGGAGGTAACACCGGGGAGCTGTTTTTT.

This chain links TRBV27 with TRBJ2-5, with D perhaps TRBD1 (5 bases). The V gene's germline CDR1 is MNHEY and CDR2 SMNVEV (reference sequence). There are 14 residues in the CDR3. The germline V and J ends were trimmed by 4 bases and 6 bases, with 15 bases remaining between them. CDR3 in amino acids: CASSSSRGAQTQYF. CDR3 DNA sequence: TGTGCCAGCAGTTCCTCAAGGGGTGCGCAGACCCAGTACTTC.

There are many counts of this clonotype. The chain recombines TRBV5-1 with TRBJ2-5; 10 bases are a match to TRBD2. The CDR3 runs to 16 residues. The germline gives CDR1 SGHRS, CDR2 YFSETQ. After removal of 6 bases from V and 1 base from J, the junction contained 9 bases not matched to a gene. The CDR3 sequence: CASTPGLADFQETQYF. CDR3 DNA sequence: TGCGCCAGCACCCCAGGACTAGCGGATTTCCAAGAGACCCAGTACTTC.

This chain links TRBV7-6 with TRBJ1-5; 7 bases match TRBD1. With 5 bases clipped from V and 4 bases from J, the junction kept 8 bases outside the gene matches. CDR3 length equals 15 residues. Germline CDR1 and CDR2: SGHVS and FNYEAQ. The CDR3 bases are TGTGCCAGCAGCCCCGGGACAGAACCGAATCAGCCCCAGCATTTT. It encodes CASSPGTEPNQPQHF.

This clonotype was detected only a few times. This chain joins TRBV6-1 and TRBJ1-3; D perhaps matches TRBD1 (6 bases). Trimming left V 6 bases short and J 8 bases short, with 17 bases between. Germline CDR1 is MNHNS and CDR2 is SASEGT. The CDR3 spans 14 residues. The chain's CDR3 is CASSSPGDGDTIYF. CDR3 DNA: TGTGCCAGCAGCTCCCCAGGGGATGGGGACACCATATATTTT.

This clonotype occurred a few times. The rearrangement joins TRBV6-2 or TRBV6-3 to TRBJ2-1, with TRBD2 as a possible D gene (5 bases). The CDR3 has 11 amino acids. Trimming took 6 bases from V and 13 from J, leaving 13 bases between them. The germline V gene encodes CDR1 MNHEY and CDR2 SVGEGT. The CDR3 here is CASSRGISQFF. CDR3 DNA sequence: TGTGCCAGCAGCCGAGGGATTTCCCAGTTCTTC.

This clonotype was picked up a small number of times. The J gene is TRBJ1-2, the V gene TRBV13; D unclear. The CDR3 extends over 13 amino acids. The V end lost 5 bases, the J end lost 7 bases, and 14 bases lay between the germline ends. Germline CDR1 is PRHDT and CDR2 is FYEKMQ (reference sequence). The CDR3 coding sequence is TGTGCCAGCAGCCAGGCGGGTTCGGGTGGCTACACCTTC. Translation gives CASSQAGSGGYTF. Based on the CDR3 plus reference TRBV13 and TRBJ1-2, the full variable domain is AAGVIQSPRHLIKEKRETATLKCYPIPRHDTVYWYQQGPGQDPQFLISFYEKMQSDKGSIPDRFSAQQFSDYHSELNMSSLELGDSALYFCASSQAGSGGYTFGSGTRLTVV.

The V gene is TRBV28, the J gene TRBJ2-1; no reliable D call. Germline assignment: CDR1 MDHEN and CDR2 SYDVKM. This CDR3 comprises 14 residues. With 7 bases removed from V and 2 bases from J, the gap between germline ends came to 12 bases. CDR3 residues: CASTSLGAYNEQFF. CDR3 coding DNA: TGTGCCAGCACCTCCCTTGGGGCCTACAATGAGCAGTTCTTC.

In its sample, this clonotype was seen a few times. The CDR3 sequence is CASSQANPTGTGGLYGYTF. CDR3 coding DNA: TGTGCCAGCAGCCAAGCAAATCCCACCGGGACAGGGGGCCTCTATGGCTACACCTTC. This chain uses TRBV14 with TRBJ1-2, with 12 bases fitting TRBD1. J gave up 4 bases and V 1 base, and 13 bases lay outside the gene matches. The CDR3 is 19 residues long. CDR1 SGHDN and CDR2 FVKESK come from the germline V gene.

CDR3 bases: TGTGCCAGCAGTGAAAGGGGGGCGACAACTAATGAAAAACTGTTTTTT. Translating it yields CASSERGATTNEKLFF. This chain links TRBV6-1 with TRBJ1-4; D perhaps matches TRBD1 (6 bases). Germline V lookup: CDR1 MNHNS, CDR2 SASEGT. The length of the CDR3 is 16 residues. Trimming shortened V by 2 bases and J by 0 bases, and 10 bases separated the two germline ends.

There are a few counts of this clonotype. The rearrangement joins TRBV20-1 to TRBJ2-7; D is unclear. Germline V CDR1 and CDR2: DFQATT, SNEGSKA (reference sequence). This CDR3 has 9 amino acids. The V gene lost 6 bases and the J gene lost 4 bases, with 4 bases spanning the gap. The CDR3 reads CSAMYEQYF. The DNA for the CDR3 is TGCAGTGCAATGTACGAGCAGTACTTC.

There are many counts of this clonotype. The V and J genes are TRBV30 and TRBJ1-5; D unclear. Germline CDR1 is GTSNPN and CDR2 is SVGIG (reference sequence). This CDR3 is built from 14 residues. V lost 2 bases and J 0 bases, leaving 8 bases between the germline ends. The DNA of the CDR3 is TGTGCCTGGAGTTACAAGGGTAGCAATCAGCCCCAGCATTTT. Its translation is CAWSYKGSNQPQHF.

This clonotype was counted between two and nine times. The chain has TRBV10-3 and TRBJ1-4; D is perhaps TRBD1 (5 bases). The CDR3 totals 14 residues. Germline lookup yields CDR1 ENHRY and CDR2 SYGVKD. V lost 3 bases to trimming and J lost 0 bases, with 5 bases between them. CDR3 coding DNA: TGTGCCATCAGTGAACAGGCAACTAATGAAAAACTGTTTTTT. As protein: CAISEQATNEKLFF.